The clone carrying this TCR beta chain was picked up one time. This entry belongs to a study of blood T cell repertoires in COVID-19. For the study at large: The samples span acute and convalescent COVID-19 from the United States, Italy and Spain. Sources were T cells, B-cell-depleted T cells, or PBMCs; the material itself was cDNA or gDNA.

In germline, CDR1 is SGHNT, CDR2 YYREEE (reference sequence). The CDR3 has 14 residues. Deletions cut 4 bases from V and 0 bases from J, with 7 bases between. Original analysis: Estimated nucleated cell counts came from reference gene primer amplification. TCRdb's copy holds only in-frame clones and misses some; the assay was immunoSEQ multiplex PCR. V, J and clone size are those of that table, while D and trimming were read from the DNA. The sample comprises 80,000 to 95,000 clones, about 85% of which are singletons, and around 12% rests with the top ten. The clonotype comes from a human donor in a cohort sampled during active COVID-19. The chain joins TRBV5-4 to TRBJ2-2; D is perhaps TRBD2 (6 bases). The sequencing sample was made of peripheral blood. The CDR3 spells CASSGGANTGELFF. CDR3 DNA sequence: TGTGCCAGCAGCGGAGGGGCGAACACCGGGGAGCTGTTTTTT.